The text below deals with one T cell receptor beta chain. This sample is part of a study of blood T cell repertoires in COVID-19. About the research overall: COVID-19 samples from acute and convalescent phases originated in the United States, Italy and Spain.

The protocol was immunoSEQ multiplex PCR, while the TCRdb copy is restricted to in-frame clones and leaves out a portion. The profile shows about 82,000 clones, 75% to 90% of them singletons. Losses at the gene ends were 4 bases for V and 2 bases for J; bases not matched to a gene: 5. The germline V gene has CDR1 KGHSH and CDR2 LQKENI. The CDR3 covers 15 residues. The sequenced material came from peripheral blood. This chain uses TRBV18 with TRBJ1-2; TRBD1 matches 9 bases. This TCR was recovered from a woman aged 40 to 50 with active or convalescent COVID-19. CDR3 sequence: CASSLGTGGNYGYTF. CDR3 DNA: TGTGCCAGCTCACTAGGCACAGGGGGCAACTATGGCTACACCTTC.